This paragraph covers one T cell receptor (beta chain) sequence. This clonotype has at least ten counts. Its antigen specificity is not known. Base qualities were left out, and no much larger clone turns up one base away. These data belong to a study of breast tumors, draining lymph nodes, adjacent tissues (dated by TCRdb to about 2016). Concerning the study at large: The study compared TCR beta repertoires across tumor, adjacent nontumor tissue and axillary lymph nodes from breast cancer patients. The study aimed to assess the relationships and possible T-cell exchange between tumor, surrounding tissue and draining lymph node repertoires in human breast cancer.

The data were produced on an Illumina HiSeq 2000. Multiplex PCR amplification was used to generate the TCR beta chain libraries. The amplified TCR beta chain products were analyzed by high-throughput sequencing. TCRdb took the public reads, trimmed them with fastp at Q25, ran MiXCR for clone calling and kept in-frame beta chains. Rows are unified per CDR3 protein, each entry keeping the most common DNA and genes. The sample has 200,000 to 250,000 distinct CDR3 sequences on record, around 35% of them singletons. Together, the top ten hold over 3.5% of the sample. Overall study outcomes, separate from this receptor: Tumor and nontumor tissue repertoires were significantly more similar in luminal-like than in basal-like breast cancer. The data were considered consistent with the idea that most tumor T cells come from the lymph node and then expand in tumor tissue. The conclusion that tumor T cells originate in lymph nodes was presented as consistent with a hypothesis rather than as directly demonstrated. Tumor T-cell repertoires showed less diversity than lymph node repertoires and more diversity than nontumor tissue repertoires, and tumor T-cell repertoires showed preferential V and J gene usage.

The lymph node samples were taken from the axillary draining lymph nodes of breast cancer patients. The CDR3, from cysteine to phenylalanine, totals 17 residues. Only the CDR3 DNA is retained, 51 bases long and in frame from the first base. CDR1 MGHRA and CDR2 YSYEKL are derived from the germline V gene. Ends trimmed: V by 3 bases, J by 11 bases; bases unmatched to a gene: 15. The V and J genes are TRBV4-1 and TRBJ1-6; TRBD1 agrees with 8 junctional bases. This TCR was sampled from a female donor with breast cancer. Some clones in this sample may be carry-over from other donors' samples. The specimen was axillary lymph node tissue. This receptor has the CDR3 CASSQRGTGGPKTPLHF. The nucleotides read TGCGCCAGCAGCCAGAGGGGAACAGGGGGTCCGAAAACACCCCTCCACTTT.